This entry describes one T cell receptor beta chain. Its antigen is still unknown. Qualities for individual bases were not recorded, and no much larger clone is one base off. This record comes from a study of shared clonotypes between healthy human individuals (TCRdb year 2020). Regarding the study in general: The cohort included a few men and a couple of women between 18 and 49 years of age. For each donor, CD4 naive and CD4 memory were each run on three plates, CD8 naive on two plates, and CD8 memory on one plate. The study deeply sequenced blood TCR repertoires of 5 or 6 healthy adults to estimate repertoire size and the extent of clonotype sharing between individuals. Different laboratories and diverse techniques were used to prepare libraries and sequence TCR repertoires, to increase sequencing depth and limit assay-specific biases. Per donor, leukapheresis produced somewhere between about 0.9 and 9.5 billion PBMCs.

CD8 naive samples were CD45RO-negative cells positively selected for CCR7, giving a CD45RA+CCR7+ population that excluded TemRA cells. The donors were healthy, HIV-negative adults who had no recently reported acute infections or vaccinations. Every donor was a Caucasian adult living in Nashville, Tennessee, USA. After blood collection by leukapheresis, PBMCs were isolated using Ficoll-Histopaque density gradient centrifugation and then cryopreserved in the vapor phase of liquid nitrogen. Analytical flow cytometry was used to check the purity and quantity of every magnetically sorted T cell population. From each sorted fraction, genomic DNA was isolated and quantified by UV absorbance on a Nanodrop 2000c. TCR CDR3 regions were amplified from genomic DNA by multiplex PCR using the deep immunoSEQ assay. Extracted genomic DNA from each cell subset was spread evenly across all wells of several immunoSEQ 96-well plates, with each plate serving as a replicate. Each replicate PCR for sorted subsets received roughly 200 ng genomic DNA, equal to 28,000 or so T cell genomes. Purified libraries were quantified with a Qubit 3.0 fluorometer, sized on a Bioanalyzer 2100, and re-quantified with the KAPA Library Quantification kit. Every immunoSEQ 96-well plate was sequenced on a separate single-read 150-cycle Illumina NextSeq 550 flow cell. The authors processed their data as follows. Because the immunoSEQ output included only junctional sequences and no quality scores, the filtering could not be the same as the filtering used for full-length reads. To assign V/J genes and CDR3, sequences were annotated using PyIR, a Python wrapper for IgBLAST v1.9, with IMGT germline references. Reads with weak V/J assignments (E-value above 1e-6), missing CDR3, stop codons, out-of-frame junctions, or ambiguous translated residues were removed. V3J clonotypes were defined by identical inferred V gene, J gene, and CDR3 amino acid sequence. The percentage overlap between two repertoires was calculated by dividing the number of shared unique clonotypes by the size of the smaller repertoire. Richness of each repertoire was evaluated using RTK rarefaction, the Chao1 estimator, and Recon v2.1 estimates of unobserved clonotypes. For all TCRbeta clonotypes obtained by the gDNA method from a handful of donors, generation probabilities were computed with OLGA. TCRdb limited this immuneACCESS table to in-frame rearrangements with V and J called. A share of clones is missing; checked studies link under half to unresolved V genes, and the rest is unexplained. V and J calls and clone size are as listed in that table; D and trimming were resolved from the DNA. The sample yields around 2.1 million clones; approximately 94% were counted once. Under 2% of the sample lies in the top ten.

The CDR3 goes from the cysteine to the phenylalanine over 11 residues. Kept here is only the CDR3 DNA, which spans 33 bases and is read in frame from base 1. CDR1 and CDR2 (LGHNA, YNFKEQ) derive from the germline V gene. Cut back by 0 bases and 12 bases, the V and J ends lie 6 bases apart. Overall study outcomes, separate from this receptor: Pairwise subsampling indicated that sequencing depth was expected to affect the degree of clonotype sharing among donors. Rarefaction of sorted-subset datasets indicated incomplete sequencing despite the large sequencing depth. The small number of donors limited the genetic and exposure-history diversity represented. Only blood was sampled, and tissue TCR repertoires likely differ from those in blood. Naive subsets generally had larger estimated clonotype richness than memory subsets. Across a handful of donors, roughly 5% of naive CD4, around 3.5% of naive CD8, about 2.3% of memory CD4, and roughly 0.41% of memory CD8 clonotypes were shared. Compared with non-shared clonotypes, the clonotypes found in all four sorted-subset donors had higher generation probabilities.

The sequencing sample was made of naive CD8+ T cells from PBMCs. The sample's cell subset or site label, in plain terms: CD45RA+CCR7+. This TCR was sampled from a man aged 18 to 29 in good health. Some clones in this sample may be carry-over from other donors' samples. The sequence is built from TRBV4-2 and TRBJ2-1; the D gene lacks a confident call. The DNA sequence reads TGTGCCAGCAGCCAAGAAGATCCGCAGTTCTTC. This codes for CASSQEDPQFF.